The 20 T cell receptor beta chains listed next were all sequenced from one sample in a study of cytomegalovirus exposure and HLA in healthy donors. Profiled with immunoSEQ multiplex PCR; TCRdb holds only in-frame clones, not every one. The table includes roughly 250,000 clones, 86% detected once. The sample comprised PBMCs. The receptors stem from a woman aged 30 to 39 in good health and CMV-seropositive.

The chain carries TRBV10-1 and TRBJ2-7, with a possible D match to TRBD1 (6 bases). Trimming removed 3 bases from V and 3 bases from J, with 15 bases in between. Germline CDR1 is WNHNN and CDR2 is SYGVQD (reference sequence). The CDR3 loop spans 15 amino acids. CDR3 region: CASSDPRQGRYEQYF. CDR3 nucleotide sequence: TGCGCCAGCAGTGACCCGCGGCAGGGGCGCTACGAGCAGTACTTC.

DNA for the CDR3: TGTGCCAGCAGTTTATTGGGGGACTACACCGGGGAGCTGTTTTTT. Protein product: CASSLLGDYTGELFF. The rearrangement links TRBV27 to TRBJ2-2; D is perhaps TRBD2 (6 bases). CDR1 and CDR2 from the germline V gene are MNHEY and SMNVEV (reference sequence). There are 15 residues in the CDR3. V lost 1 base, J lost 3 bases, and 9 bases lay in between.

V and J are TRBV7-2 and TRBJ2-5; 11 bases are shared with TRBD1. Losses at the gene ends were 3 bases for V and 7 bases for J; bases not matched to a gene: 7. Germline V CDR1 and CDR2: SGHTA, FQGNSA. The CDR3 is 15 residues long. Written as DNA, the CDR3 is TGTGCCAGCAGCTTTTTCGGGACAGGGGGTGGGACCCAGTACTTC. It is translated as CASSFFGTGGGTQYF.

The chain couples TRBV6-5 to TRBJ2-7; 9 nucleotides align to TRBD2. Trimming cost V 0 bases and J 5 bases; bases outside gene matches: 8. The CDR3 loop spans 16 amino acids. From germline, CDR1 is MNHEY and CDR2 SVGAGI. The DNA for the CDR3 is TGTGCCAGCAGTTACTCTGGCGGGAGGGCCAGGGACGAGCAGTACTTC. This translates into CASSYSGGRARDEQYF.

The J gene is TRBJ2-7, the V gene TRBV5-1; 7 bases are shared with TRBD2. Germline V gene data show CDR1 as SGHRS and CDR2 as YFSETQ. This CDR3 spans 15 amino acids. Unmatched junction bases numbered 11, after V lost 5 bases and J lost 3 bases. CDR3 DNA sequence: TGCGCCAGCAGGGACCAAGGGACTACCTTCTACGAGCAGTACTTC. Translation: CASRDQGTTFYEQYF.

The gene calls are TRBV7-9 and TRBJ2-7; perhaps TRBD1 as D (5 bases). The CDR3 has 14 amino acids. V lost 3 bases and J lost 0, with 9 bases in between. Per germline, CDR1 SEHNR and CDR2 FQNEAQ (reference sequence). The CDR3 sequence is CASSFTGSSYEQYF. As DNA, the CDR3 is TGTGCCAGCAGCTTCACAGGCAGCTCCTACGAGCAGTACTTC.

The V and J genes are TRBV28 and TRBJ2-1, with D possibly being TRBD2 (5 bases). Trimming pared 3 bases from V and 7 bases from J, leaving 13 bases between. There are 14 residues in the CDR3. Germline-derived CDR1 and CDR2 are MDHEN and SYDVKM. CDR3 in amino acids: CASSFGLPQNEQFF. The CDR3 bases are TGTGCCAGCAGTTTCGGACTCCCTCAGAATGAGCAGTTCTTC.

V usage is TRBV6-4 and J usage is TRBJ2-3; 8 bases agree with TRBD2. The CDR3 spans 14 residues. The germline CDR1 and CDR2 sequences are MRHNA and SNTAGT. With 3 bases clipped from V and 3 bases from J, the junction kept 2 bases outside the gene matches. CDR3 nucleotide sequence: TGTGCCAGCAGTGAACAGCGGGAGACAGATACGCAGTATTTT. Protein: CASSEQRETDTQYF.

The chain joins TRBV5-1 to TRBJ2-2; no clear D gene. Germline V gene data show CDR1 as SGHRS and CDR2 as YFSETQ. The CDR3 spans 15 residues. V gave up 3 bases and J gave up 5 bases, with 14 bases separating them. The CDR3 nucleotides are TGCGCCAGCAGCTCTACAGCTACCATTACCGGGGAGCTGTTTTTT. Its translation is CASSSTATITGELFF. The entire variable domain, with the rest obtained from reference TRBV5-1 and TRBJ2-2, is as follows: KAGVTQTPRYLIKTRGQQVTLSCSPISGHRSVSWYQQTPGQGLQFLFEYFSETQRNKGNFPGRFSGRQFSNSRSEMNVSTLELGDSALYLCASSSTATITGELFFGEGSRLTVL.

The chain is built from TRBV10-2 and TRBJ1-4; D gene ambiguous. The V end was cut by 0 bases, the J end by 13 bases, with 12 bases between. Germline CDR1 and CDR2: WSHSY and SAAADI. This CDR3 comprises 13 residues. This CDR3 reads CASSESGGPGLFF. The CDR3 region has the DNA TGCGCCAGCAGTGAGTCGGGCGGGCCGGGACTGTTTTTT.

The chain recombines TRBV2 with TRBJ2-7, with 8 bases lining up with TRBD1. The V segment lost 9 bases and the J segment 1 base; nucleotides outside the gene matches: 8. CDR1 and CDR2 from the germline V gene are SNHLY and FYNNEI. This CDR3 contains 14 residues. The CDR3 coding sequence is TGTGCCAGTTCCCGGGACAGGTTTTCCTACGAGCAGTACTTC. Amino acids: CASSRDRFSYEQYF.

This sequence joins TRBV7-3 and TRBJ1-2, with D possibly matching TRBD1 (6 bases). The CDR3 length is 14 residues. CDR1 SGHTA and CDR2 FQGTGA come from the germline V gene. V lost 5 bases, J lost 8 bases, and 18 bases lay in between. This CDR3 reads CASSPGPQGWGYTF. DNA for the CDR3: TGTGCCAGCAGCCCCGGGCCGCAGGGGTGGGGCTACACCTTC.

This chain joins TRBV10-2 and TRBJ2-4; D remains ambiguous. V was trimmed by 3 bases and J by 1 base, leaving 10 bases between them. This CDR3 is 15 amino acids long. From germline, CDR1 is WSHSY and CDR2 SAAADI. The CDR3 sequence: CASSDPSSAKNIQYF. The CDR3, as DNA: TGCGCCAGCAGTGATCCTAGTTCCGCCAAAAACATTCAGTACTTC.

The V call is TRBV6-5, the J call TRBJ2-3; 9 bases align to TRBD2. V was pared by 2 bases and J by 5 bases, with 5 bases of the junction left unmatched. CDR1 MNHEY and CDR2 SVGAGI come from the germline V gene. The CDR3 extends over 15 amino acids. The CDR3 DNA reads TGTGCCAGCAGTTACACACAGACTAGCGGAGATACGCAGTATTTT. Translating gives CASSYTQTSGDTQYF.

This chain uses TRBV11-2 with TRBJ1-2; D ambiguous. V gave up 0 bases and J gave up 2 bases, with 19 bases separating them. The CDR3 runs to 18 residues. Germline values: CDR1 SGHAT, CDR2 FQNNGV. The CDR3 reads CASSLDNLIHGQNYGYTF. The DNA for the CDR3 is TGTGCCAGCAGCTTAGATAATCTAATACATGGGCAGAACTATGGCTACACCTTC. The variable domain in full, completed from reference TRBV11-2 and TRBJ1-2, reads EAGVAQSPRYKIIEKRQSVAFWCNPISGHATLYWYQQILGQGPKLLIQFQNNGVVDDSQLPKDRFSAERLKGVDSTLKIQPAKLEDSAVYLCASSLDNLIHGQNYGYTFGSGTRLTVV.

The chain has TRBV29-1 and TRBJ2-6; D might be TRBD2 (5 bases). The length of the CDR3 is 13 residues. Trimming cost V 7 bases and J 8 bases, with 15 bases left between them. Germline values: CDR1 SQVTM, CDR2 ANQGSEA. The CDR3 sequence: CSALFRRTNVLTF. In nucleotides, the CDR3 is TGCAGCGCCCTATTCAGGAGGACCAACGTCCTGACTTTC.

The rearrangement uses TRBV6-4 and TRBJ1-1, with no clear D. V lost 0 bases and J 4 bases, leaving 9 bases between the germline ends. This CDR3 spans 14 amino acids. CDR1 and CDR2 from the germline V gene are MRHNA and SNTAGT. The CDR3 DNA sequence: TGTGCCAGCAGTGACTCCGGGGTCTCCACTGAAGCTTTCTTT. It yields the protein CASSDSGVSTEAFF.

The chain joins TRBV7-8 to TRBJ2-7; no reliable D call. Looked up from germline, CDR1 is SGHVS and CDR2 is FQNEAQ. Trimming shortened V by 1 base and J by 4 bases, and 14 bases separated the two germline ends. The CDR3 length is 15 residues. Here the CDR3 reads CASSLERLPDYEQYF. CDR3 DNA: TGTGCCAGCAGCTTAGAGCGCCTTCCCGATTACGAGCAGTACTTC. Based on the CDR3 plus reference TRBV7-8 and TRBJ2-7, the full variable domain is GAGVSQSPRYKVAKRGQDVALRCDPISGHVSLFWYQQALGQGPEFLTYFQNEAQLDKSGLPSDRFFAERPEGSVSTLKIQRTQQEDSAVYLCASSLERLPDYEQYFGPGTRLTVT.

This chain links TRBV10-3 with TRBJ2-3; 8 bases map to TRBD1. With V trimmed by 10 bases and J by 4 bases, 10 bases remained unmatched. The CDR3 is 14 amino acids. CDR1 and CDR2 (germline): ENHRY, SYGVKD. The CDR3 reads CATMTMDRADTQYF. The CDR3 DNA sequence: TGTGCCACGATGACGATGGACAGGGCAGATACGCAGTATTTT.

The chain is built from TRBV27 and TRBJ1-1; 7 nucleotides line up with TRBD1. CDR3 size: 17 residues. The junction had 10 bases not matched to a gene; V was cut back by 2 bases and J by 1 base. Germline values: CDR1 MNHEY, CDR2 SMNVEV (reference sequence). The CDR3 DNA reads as TGTGCCAGCAGTTTAAGACAGGGTGGGTTTAGGAACACTGAAGCTTTCTTT. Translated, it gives CASSLRQGGFRNTEAFF.